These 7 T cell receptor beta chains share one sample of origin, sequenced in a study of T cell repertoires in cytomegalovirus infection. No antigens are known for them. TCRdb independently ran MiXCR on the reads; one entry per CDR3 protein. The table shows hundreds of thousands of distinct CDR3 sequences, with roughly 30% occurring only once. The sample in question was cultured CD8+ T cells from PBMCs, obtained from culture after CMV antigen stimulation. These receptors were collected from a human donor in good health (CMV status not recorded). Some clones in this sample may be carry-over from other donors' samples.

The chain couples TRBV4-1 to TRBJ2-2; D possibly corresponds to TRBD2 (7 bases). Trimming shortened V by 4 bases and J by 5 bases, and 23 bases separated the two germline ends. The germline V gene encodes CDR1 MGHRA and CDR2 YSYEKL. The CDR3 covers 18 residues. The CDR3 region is CASSPPGGGPRGTGELFF. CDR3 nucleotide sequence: TGCGCCAGCAGCCCCCCGGGCGGGGGCCCTAGAGGTACCGGGGAGCTGTTTTTT.

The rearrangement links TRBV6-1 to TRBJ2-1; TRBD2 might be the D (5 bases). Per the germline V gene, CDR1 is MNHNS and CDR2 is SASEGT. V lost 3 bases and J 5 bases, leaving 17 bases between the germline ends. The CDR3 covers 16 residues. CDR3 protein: CASSDLQTRNNNEQFF. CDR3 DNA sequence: TGTGCCAGCAGTGATTTGCAAACTAGGAACAACAATGAGCAGTTCTTC.

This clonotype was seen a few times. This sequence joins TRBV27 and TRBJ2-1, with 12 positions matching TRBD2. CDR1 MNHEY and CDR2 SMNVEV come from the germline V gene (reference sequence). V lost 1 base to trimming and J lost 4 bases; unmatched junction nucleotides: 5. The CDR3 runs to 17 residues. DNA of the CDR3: TGTGCCAGCAGTTTATTTTCTAGCGGGGGGGCTTACAATGAGCAGTTCTTC. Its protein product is CASSLFSSGGAYNEQFF.

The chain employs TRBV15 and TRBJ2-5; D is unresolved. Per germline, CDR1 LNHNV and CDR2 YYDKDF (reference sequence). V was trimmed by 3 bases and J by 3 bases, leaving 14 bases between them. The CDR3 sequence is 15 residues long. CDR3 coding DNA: TGTGCCACCAGCAGGAGGACCGAACGAGAAGAGACCCAGTACTTC. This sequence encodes CATSRRTEREETQYF. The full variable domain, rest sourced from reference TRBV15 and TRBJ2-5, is DAMVIQNPRYQVTQFGKPVTLSCSQTLNHNVMYWYQQKSSQAPKLLFHYYDKDFNNEADTPDNFQSRRPNTSFCFLDIRSPGLGDTAMYLCATSRRTEREETQYFGPGTRLLVL.

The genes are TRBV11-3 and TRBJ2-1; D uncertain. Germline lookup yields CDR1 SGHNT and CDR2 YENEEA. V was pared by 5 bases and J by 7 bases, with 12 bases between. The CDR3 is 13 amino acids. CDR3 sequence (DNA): TGTGCCAGCAGCCCTACCCGCAAAAATGAGCAGTTCTTC. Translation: CASSPTRKNEQFF.

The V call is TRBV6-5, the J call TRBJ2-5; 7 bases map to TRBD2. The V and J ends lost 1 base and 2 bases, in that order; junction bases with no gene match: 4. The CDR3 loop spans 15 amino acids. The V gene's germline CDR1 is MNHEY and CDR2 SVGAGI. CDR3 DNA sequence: TGTGCCAGCAGTTACTTAGGGAGGGGACAAGAGACCCAGTACTTC. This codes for CASSYLGRGQETQYF.

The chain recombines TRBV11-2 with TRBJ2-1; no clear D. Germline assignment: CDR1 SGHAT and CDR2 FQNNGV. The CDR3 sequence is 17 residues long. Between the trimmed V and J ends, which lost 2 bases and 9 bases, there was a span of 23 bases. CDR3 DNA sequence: TGTGCCAGCAGCTTAAGTGCCCAATCCAATTTGGTCGGTGAGCAGTTCTTC. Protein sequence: CASSLSAQSNLVGEQFF.